Each of the 2 T cell receptor beta chains below was sequenced from the same sample in a study of CD8 T cells in Susac syndrome. After extraction with the RNeasy kit, about 0.45 to 1 ug of the RNA was reverse transcribed using random hexamers. TCRdb re-called the immunoSEQ multiplex PCR reads through MiXCR, storing one row per CDR3 protein. The sample holds 130,000 or so distinct CDR3 sequences, around 96% seen once. Sequenced: CD4+ T cells from PBMCs. The receptor source for this set is a human donor with multiple sclerosis.

The chain recombines TRBV12-3 or TRBV12-4 with TRBJ1-2; 7 nucleotides match TRBD1. With 6 bases clipped from V and 1 base from J, the junction kept 14 bases outside the gene matches. The length of the CDR3 is 17 residues. The CDR3 is CASSPYPDRALNYGYTF. As DNA, the CDR3 is TGTGCCAGCAGCCCGTACCCTGACAGGGCGCTTAACTATGGCTACACCTTC.

This sequence joins TRBV6-6 and TRBJ1-4; D gene unclear. Trimming cost V 8 bases and J 5 bases, with 9 bases left between them. This CDR3 contains 12 residues. Germline CDR1 and CDR2: MNHNY and SVGAGI (reference sequence). CDR3 loop: CASGEVNEKLFF. The CDR3, as DNA: TGTGCCAGCGGGGAAGTCAATGAAAAACTGTTTTTT.